This TCR beta chain was obtained from a study of Ad26.COV2.S vaccination and SARS-CoV-2 variants. General observations from the study: It is possible that the TCR breadth and depth analyses underestimated the total T cell responses.

Treatment meaning: about 20 received Ad26.COV2.S at low or high dose, single or two shots; several received placebo; per-sample allocation not given. All samples were drawn on day 63, counting from the first vaccine or placebo injection. V was clipped by 5 bases and J by 2 bases, with 17 bases between them. Germline CDR1 LNHNV, CDR2 YYDKDF (reference sequence). This CDR3 has 16 amino acids. Of note for this clone: What it binds is unknown.

The table came from immunoSEQ multiplex PCR; TCRdb's copy has only in-frame clones and leaves some out. The sample consists of around 270,000 clones, roughly 87% of them appearing once. This material consisted of peripheral blood, taken in a trial of Ad26.COV2.S vaccine versus placebo. The chain carries TRBV15 and TRBJ2-3; D tentatively reads TRBD1 or TRBD2 (5 bases each). The origin of this receptor is a person aged 18 to 65 who received the Ad26.COV2.S COVID-19 vaccine or a placebo. CDR3 protein: CATSGGGQRNTDTQYF. CDR3 in DNA: TGTGCCACCAGCGGGGGTGGGCAGCGCAACACAGATACGCAGTATTTT.